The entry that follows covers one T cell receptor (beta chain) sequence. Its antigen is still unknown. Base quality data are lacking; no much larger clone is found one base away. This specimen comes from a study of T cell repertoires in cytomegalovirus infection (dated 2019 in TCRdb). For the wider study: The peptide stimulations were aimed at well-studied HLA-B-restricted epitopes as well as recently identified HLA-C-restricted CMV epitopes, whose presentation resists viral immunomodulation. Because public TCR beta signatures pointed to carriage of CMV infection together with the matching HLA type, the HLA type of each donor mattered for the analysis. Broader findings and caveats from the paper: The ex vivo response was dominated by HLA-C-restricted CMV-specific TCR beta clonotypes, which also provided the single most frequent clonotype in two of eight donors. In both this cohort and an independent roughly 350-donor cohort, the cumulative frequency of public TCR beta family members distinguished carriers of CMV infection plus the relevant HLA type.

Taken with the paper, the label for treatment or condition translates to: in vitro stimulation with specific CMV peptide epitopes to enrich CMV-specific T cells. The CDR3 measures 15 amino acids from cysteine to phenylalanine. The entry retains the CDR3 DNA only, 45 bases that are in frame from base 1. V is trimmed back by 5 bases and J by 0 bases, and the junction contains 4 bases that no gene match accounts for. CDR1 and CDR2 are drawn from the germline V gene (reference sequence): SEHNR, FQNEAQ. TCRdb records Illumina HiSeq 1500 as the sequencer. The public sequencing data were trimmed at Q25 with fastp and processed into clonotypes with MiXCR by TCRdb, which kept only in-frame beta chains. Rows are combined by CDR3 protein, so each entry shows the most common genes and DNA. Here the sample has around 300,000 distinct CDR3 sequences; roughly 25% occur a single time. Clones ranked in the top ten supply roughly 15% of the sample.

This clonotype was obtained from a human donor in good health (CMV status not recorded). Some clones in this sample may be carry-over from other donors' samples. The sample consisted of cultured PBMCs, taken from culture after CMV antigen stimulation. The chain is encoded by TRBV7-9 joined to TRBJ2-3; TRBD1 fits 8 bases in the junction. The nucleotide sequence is TGTGCCAGCAGCATCAGACAGGGGAGCACAGATACGCAGTATTTT. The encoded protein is CASSIRQGSTDTQYF.